Sequencing of this T cell receptor (beta chain) was carried out in a study of T cells after yellow fever vaccination. The length of the CDR3 is 13 residues. This clonotype was counted many times. Generation of TCR cDNA used 5'RACE template switching (which added a universal primer site and UMIs). MiXCR was run by TCRdb on the 5' RACE reads, yielding one entry per CDR3 protein. The sample lists about 160,000 distinct CDR3 sequences, about 7% seen once, with roughly 2.5% in the top ten. This TCR derives from a man aged 18 to 29 who received the YFV17D yellow fever vaccine. This chain joins TRBV21-1 and TRBJ2-5; the D segment call TRBD2 is taken from the table without a DNA check. TRBV21-1 counts as a pseudogene. The sequencing used CD4+ T cells sorted from PBMCs, collected 4 to 5 days after the first yellow fever vaccination. CDR3 nucleotides: TGTGCCAGCAGCACGGCGGGGAAAGAGACCCAGTACTTC. Protein: CASSTAGKETQYF.